The clone carrying this T cell receptor beta chain was counted ten times or more. The germline V and J ends were trimmed by 0 bases and 6 bases, with 12 bases remaining between them. There are 13 residues in the CDR3. The V gene's germline CDR1 is GTSNPN and CDR2 SVGIG (reference sequence). These data are taken from a study of early T cells in non-severe SARS-CoV-2 infection. Study in general: The chains were unpaired, and the sequenced material was bulk RNA from unsorted whole blood.

MiXCR was run by TCRdb on the 5' RACE reads, yielding one entry per CDR3 protein. The sample has tens of thousands of distinct CDR3 sequences, 3.5% to 5% seen once. The sequence came from an adult who was a healthcare worker with PCR-confirmed SARS-CoV-2 infection or an uninfected control (not recorded which). V gene TRBV30 combines with J gene TRBJ2-7; D is undetermined. Sample: whole blood. DNA for the CDR3: TGTGCCTGGAGTGTAAGCCTGGATGGCGAGCAGTACTTC. Translated, it gives CAWSVSLDGEQYF.